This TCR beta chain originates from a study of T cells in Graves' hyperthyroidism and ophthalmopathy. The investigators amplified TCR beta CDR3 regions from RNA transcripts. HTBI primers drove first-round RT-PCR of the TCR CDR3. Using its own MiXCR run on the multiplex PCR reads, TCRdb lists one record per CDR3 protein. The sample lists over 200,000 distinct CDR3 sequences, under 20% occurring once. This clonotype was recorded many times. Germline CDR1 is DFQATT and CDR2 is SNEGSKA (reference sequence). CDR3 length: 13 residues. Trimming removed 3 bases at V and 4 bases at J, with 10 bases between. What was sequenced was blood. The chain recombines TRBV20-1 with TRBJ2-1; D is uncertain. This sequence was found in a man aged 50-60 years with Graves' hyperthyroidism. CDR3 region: CSASGDGYNEQFF. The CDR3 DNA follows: TGCAGTGCTAGTGGCGACGGTTACAATGAGCAGTTCTTC.